Listed below are T cell receptor beta chains from one sample, sequenced in a study of response to subunit inactivated influenza vaccine. Using its own MiXCR run on the RT-PCR reads, TCRdb lists one record per CDR3 protein. The top ten hold 1.5% to 2% of the sample, which has 400,000 to 550,000 distinct CDR3 sequences, roughly 25% seen once. The sample in question was CD4+ T cells sorted from PBMCs, obtained 5 days after vaccination. Receptors originate from a man aged 50-59 years who received an inactivated influenza vaccine. Each CDR3 is given with its conserved first and last residue. The order of the fields is J gene, V gene, CDR3 protein.

j_call: TRBJ2-1
v_call: TRBV5-1
cdr3_aa: CASSQLTTGTISYNEQFF

j_call: TRBJ2-5
v_call: TRBV29-1
cdr3_aa: CSGTHQETQYF

j_call: TRBJ2-3
v_call: TRBV18
cdr3_aa: CASSPPLVPDTQYF

j_call: TRBJ1-4
v_call: TRBV6-1
cdr3_aa: CASRPGQGAIGGEKLFF

j_call: TRBJ1-6
v_call: TRBV11-2
cdr3_aa: CASSARDRGYYNSPLHF

j_call: TRBJ2-3
v_call: TRBV20-1
cdr3_aa: CSARGGSFGPRVDTQYF

j_call: TRBJ2-4
v_call: TRBV12-3/TRBV12-4
cdr3_aa: CASSWDNKNIQYF

j_call: TRBJ2-7
v_call: TRBV29-1
cdr3_aa: CSAADRQSYEHYF

j_call: TRBJ2-3
v_call: TRBV15
cdr3_aa: CATSWAGTDTQYF

j_call: TRBJ2-1
v_call: TRBV7-6
cdr3_aa: CASSPTMSSYNEQFF

j_call: TRBJ1-5
v_call: TRBV20-1
cdr3_aa: CSARPGTGGNQPQHF

j_call: TRBJ2-3
v_call: TRBV24-1
cdr3_aa: CATSDAGTGGHTDTQYF

j_call: TRBJ2-3
v_call: TRBV5-1
cdr3_aa: CASSHSGTSGTSTDTQYF

j_call: TRBJ1-3
v_call: TRBV28
cdr3_aa: CASSPPGTAGNTIYF

j_call: TRBJ2-5
v_call: TRBV18
cdr3_aa: CASSPWAQQETQYF

j_call: TRBJ2-1
v_call: TRBV12-3/TRBV12-4
cdr3_aa: CASTFSGGRQFF

j_call: TRBJ2-2
v_call: TRBV6-2/TRBV6-3
cdr3_aa: CASSPGTSGRRGGELFF

j_call: TRBJ2-2
v_call: TRBV5-1
cdr3_aa: CASSLAGTGRNTGELFF

j_call: TRBJ2-2
v_call: TRBV4-3
cdr3_aa: CASSQLGGRGELFF

j_call: TRBJ2-1
v_call: TRBV7-8
cdr3_aa: CASSLGSRVVEQFF

j_call: TRBJ2-5
v_call: TRBV10-3
cdr3_aa: CAISETGETQETQYF

j_call: TRBJ2-7
v_call: TRBV12-3/TRBV12-4
cdr3_aa: CASSRDGIPFYEQYF

j_call: TRBJ1-1
v_call: TRBV28
cdr3_aa: CASSLWSRKNTEAFF